A single sample is the source of the 16 T cell receptor beta chains below, sequenced in a study of spatial heterogeneity in lung cancer. Time point of the sample: sample taken at primary tumor resection. These receptors are not linked to any known antigen. Overall study findings and caveats: Tracking of tumor mutation counts was seen in expanded intratumoral alpha and beta TCR counts.

TCRdb processed the 5' RACE reads anew with MiXCR; each CDR3 protein has one entry. The sample yields about 18,000 distinct CDR3 sequences, 9.5% to 10% seen once. The input for sequencing was lung tumor tissue, taken at surgery. The origin of the receptors is a female donor with early-stage non-small cell lung cancer.

This clonotype was found many times. This beta chain is off target for a library built for alpha chains, so its abundance means little. This chain joins TRBV11-1 and TRBJ2-2; 7 bases align to TRBD1. The V gene end was trimmed by 4 bases and the J gene end by 1 base; junction bases not matched to a gene: 6. CDR3 length: 16 amino acids. Germline V gene sequence: CDR1 SGHAT, CDR2 FQDESV (reference sequence). For the CDR3, the DNA is TGTGCCAGCAGCTGGAGGACAGGTCAGAACACCGGGGAGCTGTTTTTT. This gives the protein CASSWRTGQNTGELFF.

This clonotype was observed a handful of times. This beta chain is a stray read from a library made for alpha chains; its abundance is not meaningful. V is TRBV13 and J is TRBJ1-1, with unresolved D. CDR3 length: 13 residues. Germline CDR1 and CDR2: PRHDT and FYEKMQ (reference sequence). The ends were cut back, 5 bases at V and 4 bases at J, with 11 bases in the middle. The CDR3 here is CASSQQRGTEAFF. The CDR3 nucleotides read TGTGCCAGCAGCCAGCAGCGGGGCACTGAAGCTTTCTTT.

About this clonotype: This beta chain is off target for a library built for alpha chains, so its abundance means little. The V gene is TRBV6-5, the J gene TRBJ1-1; no definite D call. The CDR3 covers 11 residues. CDR1 MNHEY and CDR2 SVGAGI come from the germline V gene. Trimming took 2 bases from V and 8 from J, leaving 6 bases between them. For the CDR3, the DNA is TGTGCCAGCAGTTACGGCAGGGAAGCTTTCTTT. This gives the protein CASSYGREAFF.

Remarks on this clonotype: This beta chain is a stray read from a library made for alpha chains; its abundance is not meaningful. The J gene is TRBJ1-2, the V gene TRBV6-2 or TRBV6-3; no firm D call. This CDR3 contains 12 residues. V was pared by 8 bases and J by 8 bases, with 15 bases between. From germline, CDR1 is MNHEY and CDR2 SVGEGT. This CDR3 is CASGHLAGGYTF. The CDR3 nucleotides read TGTGCCAGCGGCCACTTGGCGGGCGGCTACACCTTC.

This clonotype was recorded at least ten times. This beta chain is a stray read from a library made for alpha chains; its abundance is not meaningful. The genes are TRBV7-9 and TRBJ1-2; tentative D call: TRBD1 (6 bases). This CDR3 has 15 residues. V was trimmed by 1 base and J by 5 bases, leaving 14 bases between them. CDR1 and CDR2 from the germline V gene are SEHNR and FQNEAQ (reference sequence). CDR3 DNA: TGTGCCAGCAGCTTAGTGGGGGGCGTCGCATATGGCTACACCTTC. This codes for CASSLVGGVAYGYTF.

This clonotype was counted many times. This beta chain is off target for a library built for alpha chains, so its abundance means little. V gene TRBV5-6 combines with J gene TRBJ1-1; D is undetermined. Germline CDR1 is SGHDT and CDR2 is YYEEEE. This CDR3 contains 13 residues. Trimming stripped 0 bases from V and 4 bases from J, with 7 bases between. CDR3 region: CASSLAPGTEAFF. In DNA form, the CDR3 reads TGTGCCAGCAGCTTGGCCCCCGGCACTGAAGCTTTCTTT.

As to this clonotype: The library was prepared for alpha chains; this beta chain is a stray read, so its frequency means little. This chain joins TRBV19 and TRBJ1-2; 9 bases are shared with TRBD1. The germline V gene encodes CDR1 LNHDA and CDR2 SQIVND (reference sequence). Unmatched junction bases numbered 7, after V lost 8 bases and J lost 0 bases. CDR3 size: 15 residues. This CDR3 is CASRQGEYPNYGYTF. CDR3 sequence (DNA): TGTGCCAGTCGACAGGGGGAGTATCCTAACTATGGCTACACCTTC.

Comments on this clonotype: For a library built for alpha chains, this beta chain is a stray read; little rests on its size. The chain recombines TRBV7-2 with TRBJ2-7; 8 bases align to TRBD2. Germline loops: CDR1 SGHTA, CDR2 FQGNSA. This CDR3 is built from 15 residues. V trimming: 3 bases; J trimming: 2 bases; junction bases outside the gene matches: 6. CDR3 sequence: CASSLGAGAAYEQYF. CDR3 nucleotide sequence: TGTGCCAGCAGCTTGGGAGCGGGGGCCGCCTACGAGCAGTACTTC.

By share of the sample, this clonotype is medium-sized. This beta chain was picked up by a library intended for alpha chains and is off target, so its count carries little meaning. The chain uses TRBV6-1 and TRBJ1-6, with a tentative D call TRBD1 (6 bases). In germline, CDR1 is MNHNS, CDR2 SASEGT. Trimming left V 3 bases short and J 5 bases short, with 8 bases between. The CDR3 is 14 residues long. The CDR3 loop is CASSDPGDNSPLHF. The CDR3 nucleotides are TGTGCCAGCAGTGACCCAGGGGATAATTCACCCCTCCACTTT.

The table lists this clonotype with many counts. In a library made to pick up alpha chains, this beta chain is a stray read with a size that means little. The CDR3 DNA reads as TGTGCCAGCAGTTTCCGGGGGGCTGGAGACAATCAGCCCCAGCATTTT. It specifies CASSFRGAGDNQPQHF. The chain combines TRBV27 with TRBJ1-5, with D possibly being TRBD1 (6 bases). This CDR3 has 16 residues. Germline CDR1 and CDR2: MNHEY and SMNVEV (reference sequence). V gave up 3 bases and J gave up 3 bases, with 15 bases separating them.

This clonotype occurred a few times. Being off target in a library aimed at alpha chains, this beta chain has a size of little meaning. J is TRBJ2-3 and V is TRBV20-1, with TRBD2 identical over 9 bases. With 5 bases clipped from V and 6 bases from J, the junction kept 3 bases outside the gene matches. Germline V gene sequence: CDR1 DFQATT, CDR2 SNEGSKA (reference sequence). The CDR3 runs to 12 residues. The CDR3 region is CSAWREGDTQYF. The CDR3 DNA follows: TGCAGTGCTTGGCGGGAGGGGGATACGCAGTATTTT.

This clonotype has just a few counts. Within a library made for alpha chains, this beta chain is off target, and its count is uninformative. The V and J genes are TRBV28 and TRBJ2-3; D uncertain. Germline lookup yields CDR1 MDHEN and CDR2 SYDVKM. Trimming pared 3 bases from V and 2 bases from J, leaving 9 bases between. The CDR3 totals 14 residues. CDR3 nucleotide sequence: TGTGCCAGCAGTTTGGACCAATCCACAGATACGCAGTATTTT. It specifies CASSLDQSTDTQYF.

This clonotype was counted at least ten times. Found in a library prepared for alpha chains, this beta chain is an off-target read, and its abundance has little meaning. The V and J genes are TRBV5-1 and TRBJ2-7; D uncertain. This CDR3 has 13 amino acids. Germline V gene data show CDR1 as SGHRS and CDR2 as YFSETQ. Trimming cost V 1 base and J 4 bases, with 9 bases left between them. The CDR3 DNA reads TGCGCCAGCAGCTTGTCCTCGCTATACGAGCAGTACTTC. This translates into CASSLSSLYEQYF.

The table lists this clonotype with a few counts. Since it is a stray read in a library aimed at alpha chains, this beta chain has a size that is not meaningful. This rearrangement joins TRBV19 to TRBJ1-2; 10 bases match TRBD1. The CDR3 consists of 19 residues. The germline gives CDR1 LNHDA, CDR2 SQIVND (reference sequence). The junction had 20 bases not matched to a gene; V was cut back by 6 bases and J by 4 bases. The CDR3 nucleotides are TGTGCCAGTAGGCCGAACCCGGGACAGGGGAATTCAAACCCCTATGGCTACACCTTC. Translating gives CASRPNPGQGNSNPYGYTF.

On this clonotype itself: Since the library was made to target alpha chains, this beta chain is a stray read and its abundance is not meaningful. This sequence joins TRBV5-1 and TRBJ2-1, with TRBD1 matching 7 bases. Trimming removed 0 bases from V and 7 bases from J; junction bases left unmatched: 4. The CDR3 sequence is 14 residues long. Germline-derived CDR1 and CDR2 are SGHRS and YFSETQ. This CDR3 reads CASSLEGAWNEQFF. DNA of the CDR3: TGCGCCAGCAGCTTGGAGGGGGCTTGGAATGAGCAGTTCTTC.

The table lists this clonotype with many counts. Within a library made for alpha chains, this beta chain is off target, and its count is uninformative. This chain connects TRBV6-6 to TRBJ1-3; D perhaps matches TRBD1 (6 bases). V was pared by 10 bases and J by 6 bases, with 13 bases between. The CDR3 consists of 12 residues. Germline V gene sequence: CDR1 MNHNY, CDR2 SVGAGI (reference sequence). CDR3 nucleotides: TGTGCCACCAGCCCAGGGGAAAACACCATATATTTT. This translates into CATSPGENTIYF.